This T cell receptor (beta chain) was identified in a study of blood T cell repertoires in COVID-19. Study context: Acute-phase and convalescent COVID-19 samples originated in the United States, Italy and Spain.

This CDR3 comprises 14 residues. CDR1 is MNHEY, CDR2 SVGAGI, per germline. V dropped 0 bases and J dropped 5 bases, with 8 bases sitting between them. Per the authors' pipeline: Researchers report that nucleated cell counts were estimated from reference gene primer amplification. Profiled with immunoSEQ multiplex PCR; TCRdb holds only in-frame clones, not every one. V, J and clone size derive from that table, while D and trimming were established from the DNA sequence. The sample includes some 270,000 clones, nearly 90% of them seen just once. This sequence was found in a woman aged 55-69 years who had recovered from COVID-19. Sample: PBMCs or T cells enriched from blood (not recorded which). The chain couples TRBV6-5 to TRBJ1-5, with D unclear. CDR3 protein: CASSYSKDYQPQHF. The CDR3 region has the DNA TGTGCCAGCAGTTACTCGAAGGACTATCAGCCCCAGCATTTT.